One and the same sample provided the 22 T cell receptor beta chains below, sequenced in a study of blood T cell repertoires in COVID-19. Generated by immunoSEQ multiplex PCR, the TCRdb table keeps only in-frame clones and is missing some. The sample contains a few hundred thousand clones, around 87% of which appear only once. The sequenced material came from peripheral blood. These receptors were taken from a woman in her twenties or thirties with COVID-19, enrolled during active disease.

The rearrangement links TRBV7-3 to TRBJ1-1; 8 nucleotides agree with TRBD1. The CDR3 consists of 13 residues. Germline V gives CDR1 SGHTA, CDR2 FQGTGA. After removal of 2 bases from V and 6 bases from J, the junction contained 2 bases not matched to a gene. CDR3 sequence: CASSLLQGAEAFF. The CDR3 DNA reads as TGTGCCAGCAGCTTATTACAGGGGGCTGAAGCTTTCTTT.

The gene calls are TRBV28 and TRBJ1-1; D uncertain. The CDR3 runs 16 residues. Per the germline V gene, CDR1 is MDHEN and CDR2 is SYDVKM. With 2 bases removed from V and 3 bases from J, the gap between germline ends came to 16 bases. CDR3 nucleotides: TGTGCCAGCAGTTTAGAAGTGGGGAGGGAACACACTGAAGCTTTCTTT. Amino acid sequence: CASSLEVGREHTEAFF. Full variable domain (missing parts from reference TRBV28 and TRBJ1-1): DVKVTQSSRYLVKRTGEKVFLECVQDMDHENMFWYRQDPGLGLRLIYFSYDVKMKEKGDIPEGYSVSREKKERFSLILESASTNQTSMYLCASSLEVGREHTEAFFGQGTRLTVV.

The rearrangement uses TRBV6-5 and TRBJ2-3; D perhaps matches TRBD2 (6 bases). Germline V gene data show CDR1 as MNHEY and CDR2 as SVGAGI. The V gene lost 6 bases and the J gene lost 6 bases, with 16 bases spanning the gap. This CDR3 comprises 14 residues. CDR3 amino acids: CASSFFRGTDTQYF. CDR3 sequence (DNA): TGTGCCAGCAGCTTCTTCCGGGGGACGGATACGCAGTATTTT.

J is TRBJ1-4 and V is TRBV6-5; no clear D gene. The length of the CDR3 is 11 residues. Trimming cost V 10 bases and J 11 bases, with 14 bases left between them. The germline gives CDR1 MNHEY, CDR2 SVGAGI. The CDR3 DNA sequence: TGTGCCACCTCCGGGTCTGGGAAACTGTTTTTT. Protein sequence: CATSGSGKLFF.

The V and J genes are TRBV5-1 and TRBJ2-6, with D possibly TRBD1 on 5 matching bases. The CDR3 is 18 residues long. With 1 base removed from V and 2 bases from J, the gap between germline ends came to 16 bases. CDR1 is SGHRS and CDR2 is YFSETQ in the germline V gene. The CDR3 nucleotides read TGCGCCAGCAGCTTGTGGGGCGGCCAAACGGCTGGGGCCAACGTCCTGACTTTC. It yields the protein CASSLWGGQTAGANVLTF.

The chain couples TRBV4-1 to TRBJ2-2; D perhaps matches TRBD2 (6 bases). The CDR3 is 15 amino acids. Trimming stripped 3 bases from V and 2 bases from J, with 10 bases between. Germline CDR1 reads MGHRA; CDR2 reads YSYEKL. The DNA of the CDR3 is TGCGCCAGCAGCCACACGGGAGTTAACACCGGGGAGCTGTTTTTT. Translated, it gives CASSHTGVNTGELFF.

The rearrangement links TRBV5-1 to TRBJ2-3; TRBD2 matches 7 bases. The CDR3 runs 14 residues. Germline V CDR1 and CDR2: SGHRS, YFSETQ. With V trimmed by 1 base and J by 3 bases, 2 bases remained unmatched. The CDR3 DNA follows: TGCGCCAGCAGCTTGCTTAGCGGGACAGATACGCAGTATTTT. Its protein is CASSLLSGTDTQYF.

In nucleotides, the CDR3 is TGTGCCAGTACCGCCCGGGACAGACCCAATCAGCCCCAGCATTTT. Translating it yields CASTARDRPNQPQHF. The chain recombines TRBV19 with TRBJ1-5; TRBD1 agrees at 7 bases. The CDR3 consists of 15 residues. The germline CDR1 and CDR2 sequences are LNHDA and SQIVND (reference sequence). V was clipped by 7 bases and J by 3 bases; unmatched bases: 9.

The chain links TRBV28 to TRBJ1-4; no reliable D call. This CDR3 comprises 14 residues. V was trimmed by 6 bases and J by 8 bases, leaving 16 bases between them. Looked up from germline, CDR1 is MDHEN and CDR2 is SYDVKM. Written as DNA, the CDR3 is TGTGCCAGCAGCCGCCCCGGGATCTGGGAAAAACTGTTTTTT. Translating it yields CASSRPGIWEKLFF.

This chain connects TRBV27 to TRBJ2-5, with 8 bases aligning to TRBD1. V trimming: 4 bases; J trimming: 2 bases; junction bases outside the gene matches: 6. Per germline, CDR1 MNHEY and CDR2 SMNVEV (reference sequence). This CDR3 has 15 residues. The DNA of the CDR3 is TGTGCCAGCAGTTCGGACAGGGTACGGCAAGAGACCCAGTACTTC. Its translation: CASSSDRVRQETQYF.

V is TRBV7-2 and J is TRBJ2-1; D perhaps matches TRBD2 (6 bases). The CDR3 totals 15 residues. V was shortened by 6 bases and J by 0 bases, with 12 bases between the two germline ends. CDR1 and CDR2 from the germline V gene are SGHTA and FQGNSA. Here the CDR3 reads CASSWTTGSYNEQFF. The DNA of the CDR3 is TGTGCCAGCAGTTGGACTACCGGCTCCTACAATGAGCAGTTCTTC.

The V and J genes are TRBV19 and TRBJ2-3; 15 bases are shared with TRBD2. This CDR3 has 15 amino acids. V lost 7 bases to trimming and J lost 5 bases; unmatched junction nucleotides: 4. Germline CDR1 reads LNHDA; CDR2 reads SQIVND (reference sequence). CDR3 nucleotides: TGTGCCAGTACCGGACTAGCGGGAGGGGGAGATACGCAGTATTTT. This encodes CASTGLAGGGDTQYF.

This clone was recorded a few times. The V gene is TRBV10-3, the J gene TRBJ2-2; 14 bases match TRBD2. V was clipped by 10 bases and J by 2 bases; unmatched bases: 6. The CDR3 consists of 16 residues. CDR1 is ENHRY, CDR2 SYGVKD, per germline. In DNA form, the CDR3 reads TGTGCCACAGGGACTAGCGGGAGTCTTAACACCGGGGAGCTGTTTTTT. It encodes CATGTSGSLNTGELFF.

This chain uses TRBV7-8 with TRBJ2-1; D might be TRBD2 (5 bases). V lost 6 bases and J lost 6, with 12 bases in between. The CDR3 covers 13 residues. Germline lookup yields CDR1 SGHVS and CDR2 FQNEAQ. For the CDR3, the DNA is TGTGCCAGCAGTTTACTAGAGAGCAATGAGCAGTTCTTC. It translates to CASSLLESNEQFF.

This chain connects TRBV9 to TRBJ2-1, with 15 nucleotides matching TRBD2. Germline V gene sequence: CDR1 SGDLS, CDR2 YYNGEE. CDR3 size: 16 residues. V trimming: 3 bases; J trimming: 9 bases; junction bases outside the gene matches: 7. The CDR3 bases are TGTGCCAGCAGCGAGGGACTAGCGGGAGGTTTAGGTGAGCAGTTCTTC. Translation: CASSEGLAGGLGEQFF. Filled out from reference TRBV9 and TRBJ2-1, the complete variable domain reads DSGVTQTPKHLITATGQRVTLRCSPRSGDLSVYWYQQSLDQGLQFLIQYYNGEERAKGNILERFSAQQFPDLHSELNLSSLELGDSALYFCASSEGLAGGLGEQFFGPGTRLTVL.

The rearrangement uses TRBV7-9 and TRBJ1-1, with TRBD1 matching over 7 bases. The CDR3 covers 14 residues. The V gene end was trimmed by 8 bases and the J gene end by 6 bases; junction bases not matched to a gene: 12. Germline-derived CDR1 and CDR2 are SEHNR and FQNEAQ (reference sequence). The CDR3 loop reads CASGGRQGRSEAFF. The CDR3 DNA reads TGTGCCAGCGGGGGCCGACAGGGAAGGTCTGAAGCTTTCTTT.

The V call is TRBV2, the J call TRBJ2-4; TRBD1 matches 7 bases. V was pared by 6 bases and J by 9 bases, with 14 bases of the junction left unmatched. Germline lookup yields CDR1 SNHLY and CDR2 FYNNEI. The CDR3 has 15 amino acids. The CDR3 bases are TGTGCCAGCAGCGCTACGAGGGGGCGCGCGGGCATTCAGTACTTC. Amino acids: CASSATRGRAGIQYF.

Here the CDR3 DNA reads TGCGCCAGCAGCCAGCTCGAAGGAGGGGGCGAGACCCAGTACTTC. Protein sequence: CASSQLEGGGETQYF. V and J are TRBV4-1 and TRBJ2-5, with TRBD1 as a possible D gene (7 bases). V gave up 3 bases and J gave up 5 bases, with 16 bases separating them. The CDR3 has 15 amino acids. Germline CDR1 MGHRA, CDR2 YSYEKL.

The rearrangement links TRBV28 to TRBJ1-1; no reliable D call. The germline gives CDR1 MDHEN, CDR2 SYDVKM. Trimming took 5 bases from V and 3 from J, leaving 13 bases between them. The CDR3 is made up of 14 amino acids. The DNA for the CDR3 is TGTGCCAGCAGTCAGTTGTACGGGGACACTGAAGCTTTCTTT. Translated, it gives CASSQLYGDTEAFF.

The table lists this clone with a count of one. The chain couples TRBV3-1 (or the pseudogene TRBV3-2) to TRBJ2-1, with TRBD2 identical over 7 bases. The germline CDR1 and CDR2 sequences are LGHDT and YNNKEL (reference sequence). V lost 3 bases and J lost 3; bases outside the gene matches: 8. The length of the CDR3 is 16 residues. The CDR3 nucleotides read TGTGCCAGCAGCCAGGTGGCTAGCGGACTCTACAATGAGCAGTTCTTC. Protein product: CASSQVASGLYNEQFF.

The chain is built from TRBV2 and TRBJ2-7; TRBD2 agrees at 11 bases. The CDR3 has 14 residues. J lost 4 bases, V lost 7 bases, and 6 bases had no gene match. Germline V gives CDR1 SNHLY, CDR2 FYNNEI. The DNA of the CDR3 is TGTGCCAGCACTCGGACTAGCGGGCAGTACGAGCAGTACTTC. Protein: CASTRTSGQYEQYF. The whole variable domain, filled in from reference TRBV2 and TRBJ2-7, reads EPEVTQTPSHQVTQMGQEVILRCVPISNHLYFYWYRQILGQKVEFLVSFYNNEISEKSEIFDDQFSVERPDGSNFTLKIRSTKLEDSAMYFCASTRTSGQYEQYFGPGTRLTVT.

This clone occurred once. CDR3 amino acids: CASSLEPGRAYTEAFF. In DNA, the CDR3 is TGTGCCAGCAGCTTAGAACCGGGCAGGGCGTACACTGAAGCTTTCTTT. V gene TRBV7-8 combines with J gene TRBJ1-1; weak D call: TRBD1 (5 bases). CDR1 and CDR2 from the germline V gene are SGHVS and FQNEAQ. V was trimmed by 1 base and J by 3 bases, leaving 15 bases between them. The CDR3 loop spans 16 amino acids.